The clone carrying this T cell receptor (beta chain) has a handful of counts. The data are from a study of response to subunit inactivated influenza vaccine. TCRdb reprocessed the RT-PCR reads via MiXCR and lists one record per CDR3 protein. The sample consists of 600,000 to 850,000 distinct CDR3 sequences, 14% of them appearing once. This clonotype was obtained from a man aged 50-60 years who received an inactivated influenza vaccine. This material consisted of PBMCs from blood, taken around two weeks before vaccination.

The CDR3, as DNA: TGTGCCATCCGGAAGGGGGACATATCCTACGAGCAGTACTTC. It codes for CAIRKGDISYEQYF. The J gene is TRBJ2-7, the V gene TRBV10-3, with a possible D match to TRBD1 (6 bases). The CDR3 spans 14 residues. Germline CDR1 reads ENHRY; CDR2 reads SYGVKD. The V end was cut by 8 bases, the J end by 1 base, with 15 bases between.